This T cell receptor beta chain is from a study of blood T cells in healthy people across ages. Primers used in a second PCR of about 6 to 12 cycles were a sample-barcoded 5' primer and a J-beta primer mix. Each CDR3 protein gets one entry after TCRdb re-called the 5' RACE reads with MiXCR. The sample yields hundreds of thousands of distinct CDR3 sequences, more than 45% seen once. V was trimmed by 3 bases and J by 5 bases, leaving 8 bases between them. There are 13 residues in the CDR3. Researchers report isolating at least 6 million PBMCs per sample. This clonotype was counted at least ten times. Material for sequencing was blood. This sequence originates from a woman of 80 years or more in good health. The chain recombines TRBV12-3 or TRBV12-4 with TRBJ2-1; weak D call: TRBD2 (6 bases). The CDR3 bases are TGTGCCAGCAGTTTCTGGGGGGACAATGAGCAGTTCTTC. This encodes CASSFWGDNEQFF.